These 8 T cell receptor beta chains were sequenced from one sample in a study of shared T cell receptors in the human thymus. The protocol was immunoSEQ multiplex PCR, while the TCRdb copy is restricted to in-frame clones and leaves out a portion. The sample carries 700,000 or so clones, 70% to 90% recorded once. The data were also submitted as part of a second study, on human thymus T cells.

The sequencing sample was made of thymocytes. These receptors all stem from a girl less than two years old with a congenital heart defect.

The V and J genes are TRBV19 and TRBJ2-3; D might be TRBD2 (6 bases). V was cut by 7 bases and J by 2 bases, with 25 bases left in between. The CDR3 totals 18 residues. The germline V gene encodes CDR1 LNHDA and CDR2 SQIVND (reference sequence). DNA of the CDR3: TGTGCCAGTACCGAGGGCAGGGAGGCCACCATTTACACAGATACGCAGTATTTT. This encodes CASTEGREATIYTDTQYF.

CDR3 sequence reads: CASSQRTGVSYEQYF. CDR3 nucleotide sequence: TGCGCCAGCAGCCAACGCACAGGGGTGTCCTACGAGCAGTACTTC. The chain uses TRBV4-1 and TRBJ2-7; the match to TRBD1 covers 7 bases. Looked up from germline, CDR1 is MGHRA and CDR2 is YSYEKL. Trimming took 2 bases from V and 1 from J; bases not matched to a gene: 5. CDR3 length: 15 amino acids.

The chain is built from TRBV11-2 and TRBJ2-7; D possibly corresponds to TRBD1 (6 bases). The CDR3 is 15 residues long. Trimming took off 3 bases at V and 0 bases at J, with 12 bases between the two ends. Germline V gene sequence: CDR1 SGHAT, CDR2 FQNNGV. In DNA, the CDR3 is TGTGCCAGCAGCTTGTGGACAGAATTCTCCTACGAGCAGTACTTC. Encoded protein: CASSLWTEFSYEQYF.

The chain couples TRBV9 to TRBJ2-1, with a tentative D call TRBD1 (6 bases). Germline CDR1 reads SGDLS; CDR2 reads YYNGEE. V lost 3 bases, J lost 7 bases, and 20 bases lay in between. The length of the CDR3 is 16 residues. CDR3 in amino acids: CASSDDRLRVLNEQFF. The CDR3 DNA is TGTGCCAGCAGCGATGACAGGCTAAGGGTTCTAAATGAGCAGTTCTTC. The whole variable domain, remainder taken from reference TRBV9 and TRBJ2-1, is DSGVTQTPKHLITATGQRVTLRCSPRSGDLSVYWYQQSLDQGLQFLIQYYNGEERAKGNILERFSAQQFPDLHSELNLSSLELGDSALYFCASSDDRLRVLNEQFFGPGTRLTVL.

The chain recombines TRBV5-1 with TRBJ2-2; D may be TRBD2 (5 bases). Germline V gene lookup returns CDR1 SGHRS and CDR2 YFSETQ. The CDR3 is 15 residues long. V lost 0 bases and J 6 bases, leaving 12 bases between the germline ends. The DNA for the CDR3 is TGCGCCAGCAGCTTGGGACTATACGTCCCCGGGGAGCTGTTTTTT. It yields the protein CASSLGLYVPGELFF. The full variable domain, rest sourced from reference TRBV5-1 and TRBJ2-2, is KAGVTQTPRYLIKTRGQQVTLSCSPISGHRSVSWYQQTPGQGLQFLFEYFSETQRNKGNFPGRFSGRQFSNSRSEMNVSTLELGDSALYLCASSLGLYVPGELFFGEGSRLTVL.

This clone appeared once. The J gene is TRBJ1-1, the V gene TRBV7-9; D ambiguous. The germline V gene has CDR1 SEHNR and CDR2 FQNEAQ (reference sequence). Between the trimmed V and J ends, which lost 5 bases and 11 bases, there was a span of 15 bases. The CDR3 spans 12 residues. Here the CDR3 reads CASSPSRRAAFF. In DNA, the CDR3 is TGTGCCAGCAGCCCCAGCAGGAGGGCGGCTTTCTTT.

The V gene is TRBV11-2, the J gene TRBJ2-7; D perhaps matches TRBD1 (5 bases). The germline CDR1 and CDR2 sequences are SGHAT and FQNNGV. The CDR3 consists of 15 residues. V gave up 5 bases and J gave up 1 base, with 15 bases separating them. The CDR3 DNA is TGTGCCAGCAGCCCCCCCCGCAGGGTGTCCTACGAGCAGTACTTC. This sequence encodes CASSPPRRVSYEQYF.

This chain uses TRBV5-4 with TRBJ1-2; the D gene is possibly TRBD1 (6 bases). The CDR3 runs 16 residues. The V end lost 0 bases, the J end lost 2 bases, and 14 bases lay between the germline ends. CDR1 and CDR2 from the germline V gene are SGHNT and YYREEE (reference sequence). As DNA, the CDR3 is TGTGCCAGCAGCTTGGAGGGGGGGGCGCGGAACTATGGCTACACCTTC. It specifies CASSLEGGARNYGYTF.